This is a list of T cell receptor beta chains from one sample in a study of blood T cell repertoires in COVID-19. The method was immunoSEQ multiplex PCR; TCRdb's version includes in-frame clones alone and lacks a portion of them. In the table there are 120,000 to 150,000 clones, around 80% of which are singletons. Sequencing was done on a sample of peripheral blood. The receptors stem from a man aged 55-75 years with active or convalescent COVID-19. Both conserved end residues are part of each CDR3. Fields, in order: D gene, clone size, CDR3 length, J gene, V gene, CDR3 DNA, CDR3 protein. D genes are given only for firm matches. Rows give clone size only sometimes, using once, few, many, or a class for an expanded clone.

d_call: TRBD1; clone_size: NA; cdr3_length: 14; j_call: TRBJ1-1; v_call: TRBV28; cdr3_nt: TGTGCCAGCACCGAACAGGGGGCGAACACTGAAGCTTTCTTT; cdr3_aa: CASTEQGANTEAFF
d_call: TRBD1; clone_size: NA; cdr3_length: 16; j_call: TRBJ2-3; v_call: TRBV24-1; cdr3_nt: TGTGCCACCAGTGATTGGGGACAGACTTCCACAGATACGCAGTATTTT; cdr3_aa: CATSDWGQTSTDTQYF
d_call: NA; clone_size: NA; cdr3_length: 13; j_call: TRBJ1-1; v_call: TRBV19; cdr3_nt: TGTGCCAGTAATCCGGGGTCTAACACTGAAGCTTTCTTT; cdr3_aa: CASNPGSNTEAFF
d_call: NA; clone_size: NA; cdr3_length: 17; j_call: TRBJ1-5; v_call: TRBV7-2; cdr3_nt: TGTGCCAGCAGCTTGGACGGGAGGGGTTATAGCAATCAGCCCCAGCATTTT; cdr3_aa: CASSLDGRGYSNQPQHF
d_call: NA; clone_size: once; cdr3_length: 14; j_call: TRBJ2-2; v_call: TRBV7-2; cdr3_nt: TGTGCCAGCAGCTTAGACGCGGGGATGGGGGAGCTGTTTTTT; cdr3_aa: CASSLDAGMGELFF
d_call: NA; clone_size: few; cdr3_length: 13; j_call: TRBJ2-1; v_call: TRBV7-3; cdr3_nt: TGTGCCAGCAGCTCGGCCCGACAGGGAGGGCAGTTCTTC; cdr3_aa: CASSSARQGGQFF
d_call: TRBD2; clone_size: NA; cdr3_length: 15; j_call: TRBJ2-7; v_call: TRBV7-9; cdr3_nt: TGTGCCAGCAGCTTAGCGAGCGGGAGGGCCGGCGAGCAGTACTTC; cdr3_aa: CASSLASGRAGEQYF
d_call: TRBD1; clone_size: NA; cdr3_length: 14; j_call: TRBJ2-7; v_call: TRBV5-5; cdr3_nt: TGTGCCAGCAGCTTGAGACAGGGCCGGGGCGAGCAGTACTTC; cdr3_aa: CASSLRQGRGEQYF
d_call: TRBD1; clone_size: NA; cdr3_length: 14; j_call: TRBJ2-5; v_call: TRBV5-1; cdr3_nt: TGCGCCAGCAGCAACGGACAGGGTCAAGAGACCCAGTACTTC; cdr3_aa: CASSNGQGQETQYF
d_call: NA; clone_size: NA; cdr3_length: 15; j_call: TRBJ2-5; v_call: TRBV5-4; cdr3_nt: TGTGCCAGCAGCTCCGGGTCGCGAATCATAGAGACCCAGTACTTC; cdr3_aa: CASSSGSRIIETQYF
d_call: TRBD1; clone_size: NA; cdr3_length: 17; j_call: TRBJ1-2; v_call: TRBV4-3; cdr3_nt: TGCGCCAGCAGCCAAGATCTGGCAAAGGGGACAGGGGGCAAAAGAACCTTC; cdr3_aa: CASSQDLAKGTGGKRTF
d_call: TRBD2; clone_size: few; cdr3_length: 16; j_call: TRBJ2-2; v_call: TRBV7-2; cdr3_nt: TGTGCCAGCAGCCCTCGACTAGCGGAGCTGGGCGGGGAGCTGTTTTTT; cdr3_aa: CASSPRLAELGGELFF
d_call: NA; clone_size: few; cdr3_length: 16; j_call: TRBJ1-3; v_call: TRBV28; cdr3_nt: TGTGCCAGCAGTTTTTTATCCCCCCGGTCTGGAAACACCATATATTTT; cdr3_aa: CASSFLSPRSGNTIYF
d_call: NA; clone_size: NA; cdr3_length: 12; j_call: TRBJ2-1; v_call: TRBV18; cdr3_nt: TGTGCCAGCTCCCGGACAGACAATGAGCAGTTCTTC; cdr3_aa: CASSRTDNEQFF
d_call: TRBD1; clone_size: NA; cdr3_length: 16; j_call: TRBJ2-7; v_call: TRBV23-1; cdr3_nt: TGCGCCAGCAGTCTCCTCCGGGACAGGGGCGCCTACGAGCAGTACTTC; cdr3_aa: CASSLLRDRGAYEQYF
d_call: TRBD2; clone_size: few; cdr3_length: 16; j_call: TRBJ2-2; v_call: TRBV7-8; cdr3_nt: TGTGCCAGCAGCCCGGGACTAGCGGGCCCCACCGGGGAGCTGTTTTTT; cdr3_aa: CASSPGLAGPTGELFF
d_call: NA; clone_size: NA; cdr3_length: 15; j_call: TRBJ2-5; v_call: TRBV14; cdr3_nt: TGTGCCAGCAGCCAAGCTCAGCGGTTCCAAGAGACCCAGTACTTC; cdr3_aa: CASSQAQRFQETQYF
d_call: NA; clone_size: NA; cdr3_length: 11; j_call: TRBJ1-2; v_call: TRBV30; cdr3_nt: TGTGCCTGGAGTGTACAGGGTGGCTACACCTTC; cdr3_aa: CAWSVQGGYTF
d_call: TRBD1; clone_size: once; cdr3_length: 16; j_call: TRBJ2-5; v_call: TRBV5-1; cdr3_nt: TGCGCCAGCAGCCGGCTCGGGACAGGGTCTCAAGAGACCCAGTACTTC; cdr3_aa: CASSRLGTGSQETQYF
d_call: NA; clone_size: few; cdr3_length: 11; j_call: TRBJ1-3; v_call: TRBV29-1; cdr3_nt: TGCAGCGGGGGTACTGGAAACACCATATATTTT; cdr3_aa: CSGGTGNTIYF
d_call: TRBD1; clone_size: few; cdr3_length: 16; j_call: TRBJ1-1; v_call: TRBV5-1; cdr3_nt: TGCGCCAGCAGCTTGGCCCCACAGGGGGCGGGGACTGAAGCTTTCTTT; cdr3_aa: CASSLAPQGAGTEAFF
d_call: NA; clone_size: NA; cdr3_length: 12; j_call: TRBJ2-5; v_call: TRBV11-2; cdr3_nt: TGTGCCAGCAGCTTAACAGGAGAGACCCAGTACTTC; cdr3_aa: CASSLTGETQYF
d_call: NA; clone_size: NA; cdr3_length: 12; j_call: TRBJ1-4; v_call: TRBV30; cdr3_nt: TGTGCCTGGAGCATAGGGGGTGAAAAACTGTTTTTT; cdr3_aa: CAWSIGGEKLFF
d_call: NA; clone_size: once; cdr3_length: 16; j_call: TRBJ1-6; v_call: TRBV27; cdr3_nt: TGTGCCAGCAGTACCCTTGACAGCCTGAATAATTCACCCCTCCACTTT; cdr3_aa: CASSTLDSLNNSPLHF
d_call: NA; clone_size: NA; cdr3_length: 14; j_call: TRBJ2-7; v_call: TRBV19; cdr3_nt: TGTGCCACCTCACCGCGGGGCAGCTTCTACGAGCAGTACTTC; cdr3_aa: CATSPRGSFYEQYF
d_call: NA; clone_size: NA; cdr3_length: 16; j_call: TRBJ2-3; v_call: TRBV7-8; cdr3_nt: TGTGCCAGCAGCTTCGTCGCTGGCTTGTTCACAGATACGCAGTATTTT; cdr3_aa: CASSFVAGLFTDTQYF
d_call: NA; clone_size: NA; cdr3_length: 14; j_call: TRBJ2-2; v_call: TRBV24-1; cdr3_nt: TGTGCCACCAGTGATTTACGAGTAACAGCGGAGCTGTTTTTT; cdr3_aa: CATSDLRVTAELFF
d_call: TRBD1; clone_size: NA; cdr3_length: 17; j_call: TRBJ2-4; v_call: TRBV19; cdr3_nt: TGTGCCAGTAGTATAGATACAGGGGGCTTGTCCAAAAACATTCAGTACTTC; cdr3_aa: CASSIDTGGLSKNIQYF
d_call: TRBD2; clone_size: once; cdr3_length: 16; j_call: TRBJ2-3; v_call: TRBV28; cdr3_nt: TGTGCCAGCAGTCCCTGGACTAGCGGAAGCACAGATACGCAGTATTTT; cdr3_aa: CASSPWTSGSTDTQYF
d_call: NA; clone_size: once; cdr3_length: 14; j_call: TRBJ1-1; v_call: TRBV28; cdr3_nt: TGTGCCAGCGTCCTAAGCGGGGATAACGCTGAAGCTTTCTTT; cdr3_aa: CASVLSGDNAEAFF
d_call: TRBD1; clone_size: NA; cdr3_length: 14; j_call: TRBJ2-1; v_call: TRBV7-2; cdr3_nt: TGTGCCAGCAGCCCAGGGGGACAGATCAATGAGCAGTTCTTC; cdr3_aa: CASSPGGQINEQFF
d_call: NA; clone_size: NA; cdr3_length: 13; j_call: TRBJ1-2; v_call: TRBV7-8; cdr3_nt: TGTGCCAGCAGTCCGACGGCCGGGTATGGCTACACCTTC; cdr3_aa: CASSPTAGYGYTF
d_call: TRBD2; clone_size: few; cdr3_length: 17; j_call: TRBJ2-2; v_call: TRBV5-6; cdr3_nt: TGTGCCAGCAGCTTGAGAGTAGGACTAGACCACACCGGGGAGCTGTTTTTT; cdr3_aa: CASSLRVGLDHTGELFF
d_call: NA; clone_size: NA; cdr3_length: 11; j_call: TRBJ2-7; v_call: TRBV2; cdr3_nt: TGTGCCAGCAGTCCCATGTACGAGCAGTACTTC; cdr3_aa: CASSPMYEQYF
d_call: NA; clone_size: NA; cdr3_length: 14; j_call: TRBJ1-1; v_call: TRBV11-2; cdr3_nt: TGTGCCAGCAGCTTAAGACAGCTGAACACTGAAGCTTTCTTT; cdr3_aa: CASSLRQLNTEAFF
d_call: NA; clone_size: NA; cdr3_length: 16; j_call: TRBJ2-3; v_call: TRBV6-2/TRBV6-3; cdr3_nt: TGTGCCAGCAGTTGGATCCGGGACCTCGGGGGAGATACGCAGTATTTT; cdr3_aa: CASSWIRDLGGDTQYF
d_call: NA; clone_size: NA; cdr3_length: 15; j_call: TRBJ2-5; v_call: TRBV7-7; cdr3_nt: TGTGCCAGCAGCTTAGGGCTAGCAGTCCAAGAGACCCAGTACTTC; cdr3_aa: CASSLGLAVQETQYF
d_call: TRBD1; clone_size: NA; cdr3_length: 16; j_call: TRBJ2-5; v_call: TRBV9; cdr3_nt: TGTGCCAGCAGCGTAGGGGTTGCAGGGGGCTTCGAGACCCAGTACTTC; cdr3_aa: CASSVGVAGGFETQYF
d_call: NA; clone_size: once; cdr3_length: 16; j_call: TRBJ1-4; v_call: TRBV6-5; cdr3_nt: TGTGCCAGCAGTTACGGGCAGGGTACAACTAATGAAAAACTGTTTTTT; cdr3_aa: CASSYGQGTTNEKLFF
d_call: TRBD1; clone_size: few; cdr3_length: 14; j_call: TRBJ1-2; v_call: TRBV28; cdr3_nt: TGTGCCAGCAGTTTTGGACAGGGGGCGGGTGGCTACACCTTC; cdr3_aa: CASSFGQGAGGYTF
d_call: NA; clone_size: NA; cdr3_length: 15; j_call: TRBJ2-7; v_call: TRBV7-2; cdr3_nt: TGTGCCAGCAGCTTAGTCCCCGCAGGGGCCCCCGAGCAGTACTTC; cdr3_aa: CASSLVPAGAPEQYF
d_call: TRBD1; clone_size: NA; cdr3_length: 15; j_call: TRBJ2-7; v_call: TRBV19; cdr3_nt: TGTGCCAGTAGTATAGCGGGACAGGGGGCTTACGAGCAGTACTTC; cdr3_aa: CASSIAGQGAYEQYF
d_call: TRBD2; clone_size: NA; cdr3_length: 14; j_call: TRBJ2-5; v_call: TRBV9; cdr3_nt: TGTGCCAGCAGCCCCCCCCGGGGGGGAGAGACCCAGTACTTC; cdr3_aa: CASSPPRGGETQYF
d_call: TRBD2; clone_size: NA; cdr3_length: 17; j_call: TRBJ2-2; v_call: TRBV5-4; cdr3_nt: TGTGCCAGCAGGCCCGGGACTAGCGGGAGTTCGGTCGGGGAGCTGTTTTTT; cdr3_aa: CASRPGTSGSSVGELFF
d_call: NA; clone_size: NA; cdr3_length: 15; j_call: TRBJ2-1; v_call: TRBV2; cdr3_nt: TGTGCCAGCAGTGTTAGCCCCAGCGGACTCAATGAGCAGTTCTTC; cdr3_aa: CASSVSPSGLNEQFF
d_call: TRBD1; clone_size: NA; cdr3_length: 13; j_call: TRBJ2-3; v_call: TRBV27; cdr3_nt: TGTGCCAGCAGTTTTAGGGGGCCACGGGCGCAGTATTTT; cdr3_aa: CASSFRGPRAQYF
d_call: TRBD2; clone_size: NA; cdr3_length: 16; j_call: TRBJ2-7; v_call: TRBV11-2; cdr3_nt: TGTGCCAGCAGCTTAGCGGGCGGGAGGACCTCCTACGAGCAGTACTTC; cdr3_aa: CASSLAGGRTSYEQYF
d_call: NA; clone_size: few; cdr3_length: 14; j_call: TRBJ2-2; v_call: TRBV27; cdr3_nt: TGTGCCAGCAGTTTATCGATGAGATTCGGGGAGCTGTTTTTT; cdr3_aa: CASSLSMRFGELFF